This TCR beta chain was sequenced during a study of CD8+CD57+ T cells in acquired aplastic anemia. Study-wide context: On average, sorted CD4+ and CD8+ cells gave roughly 3 ug of DNA.

Patients chosen for sequencing had CD8+CD57+ cells that had expanded, as shown by flow cytometry. Each patient had severe acquired aplastic anemia. Patients had undergone no therapy by the time their blood was sampled. Study-wide findings and caveats: Found in both controls and patients were 25 to 35 CD8+ CDR3 sequences.

In regard to this clonotype: Its antigen is unidentified.

Profiling of TCR beta VDJ combinations and CDR3 sequences used genomic DNA as template. TCRdb itself ran the reads through MiXCR, one entry per CDR3 protein. The sample yields more than 150,000 distinct CDR3 sequences, roughly 45% seen once. The CDR3 sequence is 12 residues long. Trimming cost V 11 bases and J 6 bases, with 16 bases left between them. Germline loops: CDR1 SGHTA, CDR2 FQGNSA. The origin of this receptor is a human donor with aplastic anemia. The rearrangement uses TRBV7-2 and TRBJ1-1; no clear D. The sequenced sample was sorted CD4+, CD8+, or CD8+CD57+ T cells (not recorded which) from PBMCs. The CDR3 loop reads CAGGRSVAEAFF. The DNA for the CDR3 is TGTGCCGGCGGGAGGTCGGTCGCTGAAGCTTTCTTT. Full variable domain (missing parts from reference TRBV7-2 and TRBJ1-1): GAGVSQSPSNKVTEKGKDVELRCDPISGHTALYWYRQSLGQGLEFLIYFQGNSAPDKSGLPSDRFSAERTGGSVSTLTIQRTQQEDSAVYLCAGGRSVAEAFFGQGTRLTVV.